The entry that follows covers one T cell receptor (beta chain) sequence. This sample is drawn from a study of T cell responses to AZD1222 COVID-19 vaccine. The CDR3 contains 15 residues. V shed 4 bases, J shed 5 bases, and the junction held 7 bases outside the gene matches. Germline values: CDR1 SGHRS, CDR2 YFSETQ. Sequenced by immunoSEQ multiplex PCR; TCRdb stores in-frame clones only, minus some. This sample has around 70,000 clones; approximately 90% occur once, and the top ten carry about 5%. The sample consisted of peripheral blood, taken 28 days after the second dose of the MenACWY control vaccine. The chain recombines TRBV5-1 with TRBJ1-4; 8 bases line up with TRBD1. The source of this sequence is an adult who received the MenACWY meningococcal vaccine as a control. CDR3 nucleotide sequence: TGCGCCAGCAGCCTAGACAGGGGTGCGAATGAAAAACTGTTTTTT. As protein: CASSLDRGANEKLFF.